Included here is one TCR beta chain sequence, with context. One end of the junction does not line up with germline, which may come from a read error. This table comes from immunoSEQ multiplex PCR, and its TCRdb copy is limited to in-frame clones, with some not included. Here the sample spans hundreds of thousands of clones, more than 75% being singletons. The data stem from a study of shared T cell receptors in the human thymus. These data were also reused for a study on human thymus T cells. This second report adds: Healthy Finnish infants undergoing corrective surgery for congenital heart defects provided the donor material. Corrective cardiac surgery supplied the resected thymus tissue. V and J gene usage appeared biased in thymic and blood repertoires. Thymic repertoires overlap heavily among unrelated individuals, related research has reported.

The origin of this receptor is a boy in the first two years of life with a congenital heart defect. Material: thymocytes.

The CDR3 DNA reads as TGTGCCACCAGCAGAGTTGGGGCTAGTCGGCAGTTC. It yields the protein CATSRVGASRQF. The J gene is TRBJ2-7, the V gene TRBV15; TRBD1 might be the D (5 bases). This CDR3 is built from 12 residues. Germline CDR1 is LNHNV and CDR2 is YYDKDF (reference sequence).